This T cell receptor beta chain was sequenced during a study of lymphopenia after photon versus proton radiotherapy. Sequenced by immunoSEQ multiplex PCR; TCRdb stores in-frame clones only, minus some. The table includes 55,000 to 70,000 clones, around 87% detected once. Study-wide findings and caveats: After lymphocyte nadir, photon-treated repertoires showed oligoclonal expansion, especially CD8+ Temra. A bigger post-nadir fall in TCR diversity correlated inversely with survival time in deceased patients. Only patients who died were analyzed for survival; proton advantage is unproven.

As regards this clone: Its cognate antigen is unknown.

Per germline, CDR1 SEHNR and CDR2 FQNEAQ (reference sequence). The CDR3 sequence is 15 residues long. J lost 0 bases, V lost 3 bases, and 4 bases had no gene match. Sequenced material: peripheral blood, taken from a patient treated with proton-based radiotherapy. The origin of this receptor is a man older than 75 with esophageal cancer. The V call is TRBV7-9, the J call TRBJ1-1; TRBD1 aligns across 7 bases. CDR3 amino acids: CASSFDGTVNTEAFF. The CDR3 DNA reads as TGTGCCAGCAGCTTTGATGGGACAGTGAACACTGAAGCTTTCTTT.